This TCR beta chain was sequenced during a study of blood T cells in healthy people across ages. Germline lookup yields CDR1 DFQATT and CDR2 SNEGSKA (reference sequence). The length of the CDR3 is 14 residues. The germline V and J ends were trimmed by 1 base and 9 bases, with 13 bases remaining between them. Ranging in age from roughly 6 to 90, the donors were healthy Caucasian individuals from Russia. At least 7 million PBMCs were isolated per sample. With a J-beta primer mix and a sample-barcoded 5' primer, a second PCR ran roughly 6 to 11 cycles. A minimum of 2.5 million CDR3-containing paired-end reads was obtained for each sample. TCRdb processed the 5' RACE reads anew with MiXCR; each CDR3 protein has one entry. The table includes fewer than 2,000,000 distinct CDR3 sequences, about two fifths detected once.

The gene calls are TRBV20-1 and TRBJ1-6; unclear D gene. The sequenced sample consisted of blood. This receptor was identified in a human donor in good health. As DNA, the CDR3 is TGCAGTGCTAGAGCGAGGACCCGGGGTTCACCCCTCCACTTT. Translating it yields CSARARTRGSPLHF.